This is a list of T cell receptor beta chains from one sample in a study of PD-1 blockade in classical Hodgkin lymphoma. The repertoire was sequenced with immunoSEQ multiplex PCR; TCRdb's copy has only in-frame clones and lacks some. The sample consists of about 35,000 clones, roughly 91% of them appearing once. Sequenced input: CD4+ T cells from blood. These receptors all stem from a human donor with classical Hodgkin lymphoma. Each CDR3 is given with its conserved first and last residue. Fields, in order: J gene, V gene, CDR3 protein.

TRBJ2-5 TRBV19 CANCRGTQYF
TRBJ1-5 TRBV27 CAIGKRDQPQHF
TRBJ2-1 TRBV5-5 CASGLGGSVEEQFF
TRBJ2-3 TRBV6-1 CASRDIRGADTQYF
TRBJ1-3 TRBV18 CASSLFGTGNTIYF
TRBJ2-7 TRBV6-1 CASSEGFWTSGRKGGEQYF
TRBJ2-5 TRBV7-2 CASSRQGLKETQYF
TRBJ1-5 TRBV6-1 CASSPGGSNQPQHF
TRBJ2-7 TRBV5-1 CASSSQGEVKSEQYF
TRBJ2-3 TRBV15 CATSVLQGGPDTQYF
TRBJ2-2 TRBV4-3 CASSQRGVATGELFF
TRBJ2-7 TRBV18 CASSPQGRPYEQYF
TRBJ1-2 TRBV21-1 CASSKEEREHGYTF
TRBJ2-7 TRBV6-6 CASSYTPAQPYEQYF
TRBJ2-1 TRBV9 CASSVGGGTYNEQFF
TRBJ2-7 TRBV6-6 CASRLSGTAYEQYF
TRBJ1-4 TRBV5-6 CASSARGGNEKLFF
TRBJ1-1 TRBV18 CASSLKRQGSDTEAFF
TRBJ1-4 TRBV19 CASTTDRGPEKLFF
TRBJ1-2 TRBV25-1 CASPLERLNYGYTF
TRBJ1-5 TRBV28 CSAVAAALGNSNQPQHF
TRBJ1-1 TRBV7-2 CASSLRGQKAFF
TRBJ1-2 TRBV5-1 CASRYGTEYGYTF
TRBJ1-5 TRBV10-1 CASSEEGFQPQHF
TRBJ2-2 TRBV7-2 CASSLDYAAGELFF
TRBJ2-5 TRBV18 CASSPGLVLQETQYF
TRBJ1-1 TRBV25-1 CASSEPWTAEAFF
TRBJ1-4 TRBV7-9 CASSGWDRTNEKLFF
TRBJ1-1 TRBV19 CASSPLGGSAFF
TRBJ2-7 TRBV25-1 CASSERPGDEQYF
TRBJ2-5 TRBV27 CASSPLRTRREGGTQYF
TRBJ1-1 TRBV27 CASRPLSLTGVESTEAFF
TRBJ1-6 TRBV6-1 CASRISEVGSPLHF
TRBJ2-2 TRBV6-5 CASSPDIWNTGELFF
TRBJ1-1 TRBV7-9 CASSLGWVNTEAFF
TRBJ1-5 TRBV5-1 CASSLEGSNQPQHF
TRBJ1-3 TRBV6-1 CASSDPVSKGNTIYF
TRBJ2-7 TRBV28 CASSSQGSSSYEQYF